This T cell receptor (beta chain) was recovered during a study of cytotoxic CD8 clonotypes in ibrutinib-treated CLL. Germline lookup yields CDR1 SEHNR and CDR2 FQNEAQ (reference sequence). V was pared by 8 bases and J by 0 bases, with 8 bases between. The CDR3 sequence is 13 residues long. TCRdb keeps only in-frame clones here, not all; method: immunoSEQ multiplex PCR. The sample lists approximately 130,000 clones, around four fifths occurring once. Whole-study findings and limits: Clonality grew at ibrutinib response; at progression, it decreased back toward baseline.

As concerns this clone: Its specificity is unknown.

The source material was PBMCs, sampled after 24 months of ibrutinib treatment. This TCR was sampled from a human donor with chronic lymphocytic leukemia. The V call is TRBV7-9, the J call TRBJ2-1; no definite D call. The CDR3 region has the DNA TGTGCCAGCGATGGCTCCTCCTACAATGAGCAGTTCTTC. Its translation is CASDGSSYNEQFF.